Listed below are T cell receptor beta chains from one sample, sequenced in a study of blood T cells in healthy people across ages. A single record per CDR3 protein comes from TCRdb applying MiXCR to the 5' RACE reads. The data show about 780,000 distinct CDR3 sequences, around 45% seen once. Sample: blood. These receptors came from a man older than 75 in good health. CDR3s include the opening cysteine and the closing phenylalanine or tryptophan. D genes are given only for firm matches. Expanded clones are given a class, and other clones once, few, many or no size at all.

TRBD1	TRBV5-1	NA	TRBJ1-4	CASSRSGTGEEKLFF	TGCGCCAGCAGCCGATCCGGGACAGGGGAGGAAAAACTGTTTTTT
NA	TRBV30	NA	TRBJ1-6	CAWSVRGGATPPLHF	TGTGCCTGGAGTGTACGCGGAGGGGCAACGCCACCCCTCCACTTT
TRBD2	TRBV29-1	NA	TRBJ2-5	CSVATSGSGETQYF	TGCAGCGTTGCGACTAGCGGGAGTGGGGAGACCCAGTACTTC
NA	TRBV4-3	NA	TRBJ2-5	CASSQDEGGGGETQYF	TGCGCCAGCAGCCAAGACGAGGGGGGCGGGGGAGAGACCCAGTACTTC
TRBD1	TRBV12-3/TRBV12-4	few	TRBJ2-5	CASSFDRGLGIVETQYF	TGTGCCAGCAGTTTTGACAGGGGGCTCGGTATAGTGGAGACCCAGTACTTC
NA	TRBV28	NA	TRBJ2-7	CASSSVRDVDHEQYF	TGTGCCAGCAGTTCGGTCCGAGACGTCGACCACGAGCAGTACTTC
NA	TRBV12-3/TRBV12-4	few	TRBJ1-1	CASSLKGRRTEAFF	TGTGCCAGCAGTTTAAAGGGGCGGAGGACTGAAGCTTTCTTT
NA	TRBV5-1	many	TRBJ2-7	CASSYFGDYEQYF	TGCGCCAGCAGCTATTTCGGGGATTACGAGCAGTACTTC
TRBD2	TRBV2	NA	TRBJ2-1	CAIIPGTSGYNEQFF	TGTGCCATCATCCCCGGGACTAGCGGCTACAATGAGCAGTTCTTC
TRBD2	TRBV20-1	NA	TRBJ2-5	CSASESGRGGETQYF	TGCAGTGCTAGTGAGAGCGGGAGGGGGGGAGAGACCCAGTACTTC
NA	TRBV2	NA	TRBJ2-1	CASGELGGYRRGDEQFF	TGTGCCAGCGGTGAATTAGGTGGCTACAGGCGGGGCGATGAGCAGTTCTTC
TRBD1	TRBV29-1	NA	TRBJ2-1	CSAPGTGGGEQFF	TGCAGCGCACCCGGGACAGGGGGAGGTGAGCAGTTCTTC
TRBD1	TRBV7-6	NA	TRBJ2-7	CASSSGTGLYEQYF	TGTGCCAGCAGCTCCGGGACAGGACTTTACGAGCAGTACTTC
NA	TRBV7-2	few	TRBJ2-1	CASTKGAGLNNEQFF	TGTGCCAGCACCAAGGGGGCGGGACTCAACAATGAGCAGTTCTTC
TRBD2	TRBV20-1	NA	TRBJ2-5	CSARDHNSGSFRETQYF	TGCAGTGCTAGAGATCATAATAGCGGGAGCTTTAGAGAGACCCAGTACTTC